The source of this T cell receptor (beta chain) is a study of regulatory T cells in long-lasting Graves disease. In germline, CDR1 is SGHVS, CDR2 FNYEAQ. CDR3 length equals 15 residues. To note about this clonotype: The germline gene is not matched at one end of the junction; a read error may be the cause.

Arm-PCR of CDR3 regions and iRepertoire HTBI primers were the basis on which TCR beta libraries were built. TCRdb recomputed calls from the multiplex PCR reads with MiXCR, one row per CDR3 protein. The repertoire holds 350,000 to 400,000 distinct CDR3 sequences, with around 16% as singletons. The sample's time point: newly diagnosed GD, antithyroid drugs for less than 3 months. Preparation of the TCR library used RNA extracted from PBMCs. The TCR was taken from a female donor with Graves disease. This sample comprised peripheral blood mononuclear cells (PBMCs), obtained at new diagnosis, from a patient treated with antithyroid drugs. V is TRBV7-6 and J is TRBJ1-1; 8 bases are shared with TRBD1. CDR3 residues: CASSVAGTGNTEAFF. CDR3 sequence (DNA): TGTGCCAGCAGCGTAGCCGGGACAGGGAACACTGAAGCTTTCTTT.